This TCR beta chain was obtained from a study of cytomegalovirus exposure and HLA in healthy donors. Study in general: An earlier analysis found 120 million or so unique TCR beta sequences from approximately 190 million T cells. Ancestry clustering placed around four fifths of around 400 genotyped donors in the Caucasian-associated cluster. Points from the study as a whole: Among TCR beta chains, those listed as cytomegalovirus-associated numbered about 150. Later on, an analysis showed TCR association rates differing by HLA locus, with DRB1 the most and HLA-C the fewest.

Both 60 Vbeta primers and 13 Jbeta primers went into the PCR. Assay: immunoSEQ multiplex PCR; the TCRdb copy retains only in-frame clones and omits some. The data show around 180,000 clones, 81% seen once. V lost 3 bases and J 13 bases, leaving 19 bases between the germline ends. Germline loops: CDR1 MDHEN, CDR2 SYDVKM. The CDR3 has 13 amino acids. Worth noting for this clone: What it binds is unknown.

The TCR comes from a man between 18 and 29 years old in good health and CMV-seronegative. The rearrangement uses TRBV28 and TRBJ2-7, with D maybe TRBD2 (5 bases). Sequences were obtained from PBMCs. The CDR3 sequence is CASSFGNFRASYF. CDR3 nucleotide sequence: TGTGCCAGCAGTTTCGGGAATTTTAGGGCCTCATACTTC.